The next 9 T cell receptor beta chains were all read from a single sample in a study of response to subunit inactivated influenza vaccine. TCRdb reprocessed the RT-PCR reads via MiXCR and lists one record per CDR3 protein. The table has about 170,000 distinct CDR3 sequences, about 12% seen once; the top ten hold 25% to 35%. Separately, the same data were catalogued under a study of T cells expressing NK-cell markers. That work adds: Template switching by 5'RACE with UMIs generated the TCR beta cDNA.

This sample comprised CD8+ T cells sorted from PBMCs, obtained 11 to 12 days after vaccination. The receptors were gathered from a man aged 45 to 65 who received an inactivated influenza vaccine.

V and J are TRBV4-3 and TRBJ1-1; D gene ambiguous. Germline CDR1 is LGHNA and CDR2 is YSLEER. The V and J ends lost 0 bases and 4 bases respectively, with 12 bases between them. This CDR3 has 15 amino acids. This CDR3 is CASSQDERASTEAFF. The CDR3 coding sequence is TGCGCCAGCAGCCAAGACGAGAGGGCTAGCACTGAAGCTTTCTTT.

This clonotype was recorded at least ten times. V is TRBV6-2 or TRBV6-3 and J is TRBJ2-7; D remains ambiguous. Deletions cut 2 bases from V and 3 bases from J, with 8 bases between. The CDR3 consists of 13 residues. The germline V gene encodes CDR1 MNHEY and CDR2 SVGEGT. The CDR3 bases are TGTGCCAGCAGTTACCTCCGCGGCTACGAGCAGTACTTC. The encoded protein is CASSYLRGYEQYF.

This clonotype was counted a few times. V usage is TRBV29-1 and J usage is TRBJ2-2; 9 bases are shared with TRBD2. Germline-derived CDR1 and CDR2 are SQVTM and ANQGSEA. With 1 base clipped from V and 1 base from J, the junction kept 7 bases outside the gene matches. The CDR3 contains 17 residues. CDR3 sequence (DNA): TGCAGCGTTGAAGGGACTAGCGTGGGTGGGAACACCGGGGAGCTGTTTTTT. It codes for CSVEGTSVGGNTGELFF.

This clonotype occurred a few times. The rearrangement uses TRBV5-1 and TRBJ2-5, with 10 bases aligning to TRBD2. The CDR3 spans 15 residues. V shed 0 bases and J 5 bases; nucleotides not matched to a gene: 4. Germline CDR1 and CDR2: SGHRS and YFSETQ. The DNA of the CDR3 is TGCGCCAGCAGCTTGGAGGGACTAGCGCACGAGACCCAGTACTTC. Its translation is CASSLEGLAHETQYF.

This clonotype occurred a few times. The chain couples TRBV27 to TRBJ2-1; 9 positions match TRBD2. Trimming cost V 1 base and J 0 bases; bases outside gene matches: 1. The CDR3 has 16 amino acids. Germline values: CDR1 MNHEY, CDR2 SMNVEV (reference sequence). CDR3: CASSLLAGDSYNEQFF. Written as DNA, the CDR3 is TGTGCCAGCAGTTTATTAGCGGGGGACTCCTACAATGAGCAGTTCTTC.

The CDR3 loop reads CASSLSPEQFF. The DNA of the CDR3 is TGTGCCAGCAGTTTATCCCCTGAGCAGTTCTTC. The V call is TRBV28, the J call TRBJ2-1; D remains ambiguous. Per germline, CDR1 MDHEN and CDR2 SYDVKM. V was shortened by 1 base and J by 9 bases, with 4 bases between the two germline ends. The CDR3 runs to 11 residues.

The sample holds many counts of this clonotype. The chain is built from TRBV4-2 and TRBJ2-3, with 10 positions matching TRBD2. The CDR3 has 17 amino acids. Germline CDR1 LGHNA, CDR2 YNFKEQ. The junction had 12 bases not matched to a gene; V was cut back by 4 bases and J by 5 bases. CDR3 sequence (DNA): TGTGCCAGCAGCCGCGGACTAGCGGAGCAACAGATAGATACGCAGTATTTT. It codes for CASSRGLAEQQIDTQYF.

This clonotype was counted a few times. V usage is TRBV3-1 and J usage is TRBJ2-1, with TRBD1 matching 8 bases. CDR1 is LGHDT and CDR2 is YNNKEL in the germline V gene (reference sequence). This CDR3 comprises 16 residues. Trimming cost V 1 base and J 2 bases; bases outside gene matches: 4. CDR3 loop: CASSQGQGLPYNEQFF. Here the CDR3 DNA reads TGTGCCAGCAGCCAAGGACAGGGGCTTCCCTACAATGAGCAGTTCTTC.

V usage is TRBV28 and J usage is TRBJ2-1; D assignment may be TRBD1 or TRBD2 (5 bases each). The V end lost 11 bases, the J end lost 8 bases, and 19 bases lay between the germline ends. There are 13 residues in the CDR3. Germline V CDR1 and CDR2: MDHEN, SYDVKM. This CDR3 reads CAGGDVGGHEQFF. As DNA, the CDR3 is TGTGCCGGTGGGGACGTTGGAGGTCATGAGCAGTTCTTC.